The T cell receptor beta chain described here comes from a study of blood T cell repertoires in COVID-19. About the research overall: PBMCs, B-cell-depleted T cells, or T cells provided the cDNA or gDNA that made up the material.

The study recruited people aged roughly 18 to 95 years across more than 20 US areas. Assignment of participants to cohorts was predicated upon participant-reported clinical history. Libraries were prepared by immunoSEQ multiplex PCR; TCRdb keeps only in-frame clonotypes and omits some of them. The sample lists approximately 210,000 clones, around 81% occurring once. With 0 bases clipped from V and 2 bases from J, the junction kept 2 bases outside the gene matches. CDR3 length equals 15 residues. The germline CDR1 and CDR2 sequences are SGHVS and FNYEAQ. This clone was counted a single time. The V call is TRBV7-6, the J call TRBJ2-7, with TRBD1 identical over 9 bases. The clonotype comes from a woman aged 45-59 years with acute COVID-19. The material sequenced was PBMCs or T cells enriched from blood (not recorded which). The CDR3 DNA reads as TGTGCCAGCAGCTTAGCGGACAGGGGAACCTACGAGCAGTACTTC. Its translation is CASSLADRGTYEQYF.